This T cell receptor (beta chain) was found in a study of blood T cell repertoires in COVID-19. This CDR3 comprises 16 residues. Trimming took 1 base from V and 1 from J; bases not matched to a gene: 4. Germline CDR1 is SGHRS and CDR2 is YFSETQ. Profiled with immunoSEQ multiplex PCR; TCRdb holds only in-frame clones, not every one. Seen here are about 160,000 clones, roughly 80% observed once, and the top ten hold around 5.3%. The sample taken for sequencing was PBMCs or T cells enriched from blood (not recorded which). The receptor was derived from a woman between 40 and 55 years old with acute COVID-19. The chain employs TRBV5-1 and TRBJ2-5; 10 bases map to TRBD2. The CDR3 sequence: CASSLRTSGSQETQYF. CDR3 DNA: TGCGCCAGCAGCTTGAGGACTAGCGGCAGCCAAGAGACCCAGTACTTC.